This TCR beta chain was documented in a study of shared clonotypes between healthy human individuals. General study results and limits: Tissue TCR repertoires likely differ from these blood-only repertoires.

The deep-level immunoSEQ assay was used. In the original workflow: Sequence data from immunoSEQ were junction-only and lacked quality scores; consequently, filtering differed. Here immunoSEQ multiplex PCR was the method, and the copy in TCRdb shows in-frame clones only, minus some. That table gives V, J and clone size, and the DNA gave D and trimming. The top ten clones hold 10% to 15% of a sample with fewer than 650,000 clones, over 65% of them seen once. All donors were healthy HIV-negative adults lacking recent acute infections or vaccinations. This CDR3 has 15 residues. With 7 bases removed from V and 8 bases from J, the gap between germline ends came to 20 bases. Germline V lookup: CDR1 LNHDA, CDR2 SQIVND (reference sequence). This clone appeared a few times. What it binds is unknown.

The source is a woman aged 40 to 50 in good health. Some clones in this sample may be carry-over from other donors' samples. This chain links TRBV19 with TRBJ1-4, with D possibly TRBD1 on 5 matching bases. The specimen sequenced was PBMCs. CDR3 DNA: TGTGCCAGTACCCCTGGGCGACAGTTATTCGAAAAACTGTTTTTT. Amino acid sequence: CASTPGRQLFEKLFF.